The clone carrying this T cell receptor beta chain showed up just once. The antigen remains undetermined. This specimen comes from a study of graft-versus-host responses after intestinal transplantation. Measured with immunoSEQ multiplex PCR; TCRdb has only the in-frame clones, and not every one. The data contain approximately 85,000 clones, 75% to 95% of them singletons. The CDR3 extends over 22 amino acids. Germline V gives CDR1 SNHLY, CDR2 FYNNEI. The V segment lost 4 bases and the J segment 4 bases; nucleotides outside the gene matches: 27. The starting material was unstimulated CD8+ T cells sorted from spleen or lymph node cells, obtained before transplant. The source is a human donor who was the organ donor for an intestinal transplant. The chain couples TRBV2 to TRBJ2-3; TRBD2 agrees at 9 bases. CDR3 region: CASSGGRSSGAFTRTGPDTQYF. As DNA, the CDR3 is TGTGCCAGCAGTGGGGGCCGTTCTAGCGGGGCCTTCACACGCACGGGCCCAGATACGCAGTATTTT.